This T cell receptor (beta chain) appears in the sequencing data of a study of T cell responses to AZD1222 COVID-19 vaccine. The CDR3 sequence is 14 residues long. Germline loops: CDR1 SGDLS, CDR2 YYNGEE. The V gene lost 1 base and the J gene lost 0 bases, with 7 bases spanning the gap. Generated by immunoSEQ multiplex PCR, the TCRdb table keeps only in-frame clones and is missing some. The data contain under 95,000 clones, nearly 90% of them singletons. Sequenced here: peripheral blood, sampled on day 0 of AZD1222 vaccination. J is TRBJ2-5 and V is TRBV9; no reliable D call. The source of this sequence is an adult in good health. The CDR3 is CASSVSVYQETQYF. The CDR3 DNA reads TGTGCCAGCAGCGTATCCGTATACCAAGAGACCCAGTACTTC.